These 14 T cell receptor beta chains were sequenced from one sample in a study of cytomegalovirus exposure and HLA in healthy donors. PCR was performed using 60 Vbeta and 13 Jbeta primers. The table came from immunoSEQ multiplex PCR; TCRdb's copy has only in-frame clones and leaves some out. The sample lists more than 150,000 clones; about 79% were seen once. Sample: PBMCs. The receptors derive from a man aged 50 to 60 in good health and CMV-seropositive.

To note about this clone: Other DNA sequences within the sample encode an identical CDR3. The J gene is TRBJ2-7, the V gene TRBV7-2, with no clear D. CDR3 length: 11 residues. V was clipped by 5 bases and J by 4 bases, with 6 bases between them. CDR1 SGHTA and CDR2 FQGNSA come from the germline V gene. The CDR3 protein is CASSPRYEQYF. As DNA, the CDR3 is TGTGCCAGCAGCCCGCGGTACGAGCAGTACTTC.

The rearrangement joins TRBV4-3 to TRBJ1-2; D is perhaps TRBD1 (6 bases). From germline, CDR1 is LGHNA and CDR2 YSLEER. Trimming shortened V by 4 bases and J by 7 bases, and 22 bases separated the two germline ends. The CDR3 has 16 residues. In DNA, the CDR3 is TGCGCCAGCAGCCCGACCCCCGGACAGCGAGGAAGTGGCTACACCTTC. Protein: CASSPTPGQRGSGYTF.

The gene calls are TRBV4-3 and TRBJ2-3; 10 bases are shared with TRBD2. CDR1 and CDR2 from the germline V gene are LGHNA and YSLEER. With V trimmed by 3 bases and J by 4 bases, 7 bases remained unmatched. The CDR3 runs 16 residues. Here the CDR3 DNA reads TGCGCCAGCAGCCAGGCCCCCAGCGGGGGGGCAGATACGCAGTATTTT. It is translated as CASSQAPSGGADTQYF.

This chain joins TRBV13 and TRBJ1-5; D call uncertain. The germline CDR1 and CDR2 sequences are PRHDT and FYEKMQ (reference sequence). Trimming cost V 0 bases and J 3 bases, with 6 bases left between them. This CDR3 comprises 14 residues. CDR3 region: CASSLGHTNQPQHF. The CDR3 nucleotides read TGTGCCAGCAGCTTAGGGCACACCAATCAGCCCCAGCATTTT.

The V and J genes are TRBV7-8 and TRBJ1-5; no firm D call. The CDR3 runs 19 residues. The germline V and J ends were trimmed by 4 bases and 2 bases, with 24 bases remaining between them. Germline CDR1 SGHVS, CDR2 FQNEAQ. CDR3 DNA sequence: TGTGCCAGCAGCTCTCTAATCTCTCTCACGGGGAGCGGCAATCAGCCCCAGCATTTT. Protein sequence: CASSSLISLTGSGNQPQHF.

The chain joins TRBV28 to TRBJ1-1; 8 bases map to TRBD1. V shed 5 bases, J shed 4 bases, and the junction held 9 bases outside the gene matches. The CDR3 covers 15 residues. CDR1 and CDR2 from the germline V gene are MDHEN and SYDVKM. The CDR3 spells CASSRPQGAGTEAFF. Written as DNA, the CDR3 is TGTGCCAGCAGTCGACCCCAGGGGGCCGGCACTGAAGCTTTCTTT.

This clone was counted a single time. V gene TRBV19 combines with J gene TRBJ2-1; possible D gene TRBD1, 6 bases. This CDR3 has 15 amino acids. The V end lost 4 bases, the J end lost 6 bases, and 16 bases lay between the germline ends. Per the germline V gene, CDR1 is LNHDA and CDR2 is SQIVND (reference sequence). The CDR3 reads CASSTIDRQANEQFF. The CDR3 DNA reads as TGTGCCAGTAGTACAATCGACCGACAGGCCAATGAGCAGTTCTTC.

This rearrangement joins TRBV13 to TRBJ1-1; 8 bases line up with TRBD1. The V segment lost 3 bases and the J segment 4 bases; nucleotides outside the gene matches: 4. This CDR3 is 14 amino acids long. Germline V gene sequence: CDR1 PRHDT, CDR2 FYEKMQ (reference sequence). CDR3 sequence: CASSFTGGSTEAFF. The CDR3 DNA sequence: TGTGCCAGCAGCTTCACAGGGGGGAGCACTGAAGCTTTCTTT.

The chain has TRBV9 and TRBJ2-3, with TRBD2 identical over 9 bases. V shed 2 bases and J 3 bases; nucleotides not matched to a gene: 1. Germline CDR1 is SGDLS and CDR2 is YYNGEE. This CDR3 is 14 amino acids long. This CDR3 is CASSVTSGTDTQYF. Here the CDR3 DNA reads TGTGCCAGCAGCGTGACTAGCGGAACAGATACGCAGTATTTT.

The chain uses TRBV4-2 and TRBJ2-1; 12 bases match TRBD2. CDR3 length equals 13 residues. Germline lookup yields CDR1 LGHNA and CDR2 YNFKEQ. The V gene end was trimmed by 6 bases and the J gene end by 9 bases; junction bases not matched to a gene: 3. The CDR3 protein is CASRASGRGEQFF. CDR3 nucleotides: TGTGCCAGCAGGGCTAGCGGGAGGGGTGAGCAGTTCTTC.

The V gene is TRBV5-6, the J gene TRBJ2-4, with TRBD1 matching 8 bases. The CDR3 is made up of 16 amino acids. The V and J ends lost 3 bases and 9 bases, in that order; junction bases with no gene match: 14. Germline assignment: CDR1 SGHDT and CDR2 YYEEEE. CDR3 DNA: TGTGCCAGCAGCTCCCGGACAGGGCTAGCCTTTGGCATTCAGTACTTC. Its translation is CASSSRTGLAFGIQYF.

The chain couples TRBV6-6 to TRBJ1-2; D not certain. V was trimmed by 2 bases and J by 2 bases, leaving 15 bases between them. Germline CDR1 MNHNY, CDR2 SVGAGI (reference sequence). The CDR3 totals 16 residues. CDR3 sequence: CASSYILPPGNYGYTF. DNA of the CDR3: TGTGCCAGCAGTTACATCTTGCCCCCAGGAAACTATGGCTACACCTTC.

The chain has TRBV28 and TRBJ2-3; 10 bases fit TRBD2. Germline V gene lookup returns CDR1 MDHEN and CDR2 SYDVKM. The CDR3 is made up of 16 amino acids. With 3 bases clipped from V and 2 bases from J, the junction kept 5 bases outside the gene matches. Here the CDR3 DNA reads TGTGCCAGCAGTTTTTTAGCGGGGGGTTACACAGATACGCAGTATTTT. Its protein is CASSFLAGGYTDTQYF.

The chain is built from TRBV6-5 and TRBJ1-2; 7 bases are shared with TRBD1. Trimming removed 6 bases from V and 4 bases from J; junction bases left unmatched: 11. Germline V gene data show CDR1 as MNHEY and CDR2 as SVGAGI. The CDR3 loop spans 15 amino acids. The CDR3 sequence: CASSLGQPYFYGYTF. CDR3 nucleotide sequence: TGTGCCAGCAGCCTGGGACAGCCCTATTTCTATGGCTACACCTTC.